These 10 T cell receptor beta chains were sequenced from one sample in a study of T cell repertoires in cytomegalovirus infection. Their recognized antigens are unknown. From the reads, TCRdb called clonotypes with MiXCR, one entry per CDR3 protein. This table holds 450,000 to 650,000 distinct CDR3 sequences, 35% to 50% found once. Source: cultured PBMCs, taken from culture after CMV antigen stimulation. These receptors all stem from a human donor in good health (CMV status not recorded). Some clones in this sample may be carry-over from other donors' samples.

The rearrangement joins TRBV12-3 or TRBV12-4 to TRBJ2-4, with a tentative D call TRBD2 (7 bases). The length of the CDR3 is 14 residues. V lost 1 base, J lost 6 bases, and 10 bases lay in between. Written as DNA, the CDR3 is TGTGCCAGCAGTTTAGGGGGGGGCGGAAACATTCAGTACTTC. It yields the protein CASSLGGGGNIQYF.

The chain carries TRBV7-2 and TRBJ1-6; D is uncertain. The germline V and J ends were trimmed by 8 bases and 5 bases, with 13 bases remaining between them. The length of the CDR3 is 14 residues. In germline, CDR1 is SGHTA, CDR2 FQGNSA. The CDR3 DNA follows: TGTGCCAGCGGCAGTAGGGCTCATAATTCACCCCTCCACTTT. This encodes CASGSRAHNSPLHF.

The chain is built from TRBV15 and TRBJ2-5; D possibly matches TRBD1 or TRBD2 (6 bases each). CDR1 and CDR2 from the germline V gene are LNHNV and YYDKDF (reference sequence). The CDR3 covers 15 residues. Trimming cost V 5 bases and J 5 bases, with 18 bases left between them. The DNA of the CDR3 is TGTGCCACCAGCCGACCGGATGGGGGGCTGGAGACCCAGTACTTC. This gives the protein CATSRPDGGLETQYF.

In this sample, this clonotype turned up a few times. The V gene is TRBV4-3, the J gene TRBJ1-6, with D possibly TRBD1 on 5 matching bases. The germline gives CDR1 LGHNA, CDR2 YSLEER. V was shortened by 0 bases and J by 5 bases, with 8 bases between the two germline ends. The CDR3 sequence is 15 residues long. CDR3 bases: TGCGCCAGCAGCCAAGATGCAGGGAATAATTCACCCCTCCACTTT. This encodes CASSQDAGNNSPLHF.

The genes are TRBV12-3 or TRBV12-4 and TRBJ1-5; 7 bases are a match to TRBD1. The CDR3 has 16 amino acids. V gave up 5 bases and J gave up 0 bases; unmatched junction bases: 7. The CDR3 spells CASSTTGAFSNQPQHF. CDR3 bases: TGTGCCAGCAGTACAACAGGGGCCTTTAGCAATCAGCCCCAGCATTTT.

The rearrangement joins TRBV12-5 to TRBJ2-5, with D uncertain. V was trimmed by 0 bases and J by 5 bases, leaving 16 bases between them. Germline V gene sequence: CDR1 LGHNT, CDR2 FRNRAP. This CDR3 spans 16 amino acids. For the CDR3, the DNA is TGTGCTAGTGGTTTGGTACTCGGGCACCCCGAGGAGACCCAGTACTTC. Its protein product is CASGLVLGHPEETQYF.

The J gene is TRBJ2-5, the V gene TRBV2; D remains ambiguous. Germline CDR1 reads SNHLY; CDR2 reads FYNNEI. CDR3 size: 15 residues. Trimming cost V 4 bases and J 4 bases, with 16 bases left between them. In nucleotides, the CDR3 is TGTGCCAGCAGTGCCAAAAACCCGAGAGGAGAGACCCAGTACTTC. This gives the protein CASSAKNPRGETQYF.

The V gene is TRBV28, the J gene TRBJ2-7; the D is unclear. The ends were cut back, 3 bases at V and 3 bases at J, with 9 bases in the middle. This CDR3 region has 13 residues. The germline CDR1 and CDR2 sequences are MDHEN and SYDVKM. The DNA of the CDR3 is TGTGCCAGCAGTTTTCAAGTTGTCTACGAGCAGTACTTC. Amino acid sequence: CASSFQVVYEQYF. Together with reference TRBV28 and TRBJ2-7, the CDR3 gives the full variable domain: DVKVTQSSRYLVKRTGEKVFLECVQDMDHENMFWYRQDPGLGLRLIYFSYDVKMKEKGDIPEGYSVSREKKERFSLILESASTNQTSMYLCASSFQVVYEQYFGPGTRLTVT.

This clonotype was seen only a few times. CDR3: CSARGQGLGYTF. CDR3 nucleotides: TGCAGTGCTAGAGGACAGGGCCTTGGCTACACCTTC. The chain links TRBV20-1 to TRBJ1-2, with TRBD1 matching 7 bases. Trimming removed 1 base from V and 7 bases from J; junction bases left unmatched: 3. This CDR3 contains 12 residues. Germline-derived CDR1 and CDR2 are DFQATT and SNEGSKA (reference sequence).

The rearrangement links TRBV7-6 to TRBJ2-3; D ambiguous. The V gene's germline CDR1 is SGHVS and CDR2 FNYEAQ. The germline V and J ends were trimmed by 8 bases and 4 bases, with 19 bases remaining between them. The CDR3 contains 15 residues. The CDR3 loop reads CASSPSRLAADTQYF. The CDR3 bases are TGTGCCAGCTCTCCCTCTCGCCTCGCCGCAGATACGCAGTATTTT.